This TCR beta chain was retrieved from a study of T cell responses to AZD1222 COVID-19 vaccine listed by TCRdb under 2021. At the level of the whole study: AZD1222 recipients with second doses at about 4 weeks or about 12 weeks were pooled, because spike-specific TCR depth and breadth did not differ between schedules. A total of under 250 trial participants underwent TCR sequencing, of whom 207 had received two doses of AZD1222 and around 26 had received two doses of the MenACWY control vaccine. Enrollment into the trials was organized by age into subgroups of 18-55, 56-69 and 70-plus years, and those subgroups contained roughly 140, 27 and 60 TCR-sequenced participants, respectively.

Overall study results and their limits: Conclusions about previously exposed vaccinees were limited because only a handful of AZD1222 recipients were SARS-CoV-2 seropositive at baseline. Epitopes outside the regions mutated in the B.1.351 and B.1.1.7 variants were reportedly recognized by nearly half of the unique spike-specific TCRs. Vaccine-associated CD4 TCRs spanned the whole spike protein, with dominant responses in regions 160-218 and 743-854. The 56-69-year group was small, and its depth increase did not reach significance, likely because of low power. A significant rise in spike-specific TCR breadth and depth was observed after two AZD1222 doses relative to day 0 and relative to MenACWY recipients. No day 14 peak-response samples were available, so repertoires were characterized only after the peak T cell response. Most participants were white British and females outnumbered males, and the authors suggested that clonal diversity may have been underestimated.

Details on this clone: No cognate antigen has been identified for it. Base quality data are lacking; no much larger clone is found one base away.

The CDR3 covers 15 residues, taking in both the cysteine and the phenylalanine. Only CDR3 DNA is held: 45 bases, read in frame from base 1. The germline V gene yields SGHAT for CDR1 and FQNNGV for CDR2. V loses 1 base, J loses 3 bases, and the germline ends lie 12 bases apart. The intended sense of this specimen's time point label: baseline before first vaccination. The vaccinee samples were drawn from two UK trials, COV001 and COV002, one of which was a single-blind randomized controlled phase 2/3 trial testing AZD1222 (ChAdOx1 nCoV-19) in healthy adults. For TCRbeta chain sequencing, PBMC samples were collected from trial participants at day 0 and at day 28 after the second dose. The CDR3 regions of human TCRbeta chains were subjected to immunosequencing. The paper's data handling went like this. Repertoire TCRs were matched against a reference library of SARS-CoV-2-specific TCRs generated with the MIRA antigen-specificity platform. Breadth was defined as the fraction of unique TCRs that were SARS-CoV-2-associated. Depth was defined as the fraction of total T cells that were SARS-CoV-2-associated. Using the MIRA data, each spike-specific TCR was assigned both to the spike region to which the TCR was reactive and to a CD4 or CD8 class. Log10-transformed breadth and depth values were compared by one-way ANOVA with Sidak's multiple comparisons tests. The table was pulled from immuneACCESS by TCRdb, which kept in-frame rearrangements only. Such tables lose some clones; where checked, under half of the loss comes from unresolved V genes, and the rest has no known cause. That table is the source of V, J and clone size, and D and trimming were worked out from the DNA. Across this sample there are approximately 120,000 clones, with around 92% seen only once. In total, the top ten clones hold 1.1% of the sample.

This sequence originates from an adult in good health. In this chain, TRBV11-2 is recombined with TRBJ1-1; no D gene can be assigned with confidence. The sequences come from peripheral blood, collected on day 0 of AZD1222 vaccination. At the DNA level, the sequence is TGTGCCAGCAGCTTAGGCGGCGGATGGGACACTGAAGCTTTCTTT. Its translation reads: CASSLGGGWDTEAFF.